These 10 T cell receptor beta chains share one sample of origin, sequenced in a study of CXCR3-negative and CXCR3-positive naive CD8 T cells (dated by TCRdb to between 2018 and 2021). Sequenced on a NextSeq 550. The Human TCR Profiling Kit (MiLaboratory) was used to prepare UMI-labeled 5' RACE TRB cDNA libraries. TCRdb reprocessed the reads, so every CDR3 protein sequence counts as one entry and DNA is not shown. The table kept for this sample lists some 67,000 distinct CDR3 sequences. About 1.5% of the sample comes from the top ten. The specimen sequenced was naive CXCR3- CD8+ T cells from blood. The cell subset or site label corresponds to: CD45RO-CCR7+CD27+CD95- naive CD8+ T cells lacking CXCR3 (TNR3-). Receptors were obtained from a human donor in good health. Some clones in this sample may be carry-over from other donors' samples.

V usage is TRBV14 and J usage is TRBJ1-1; TCRdb proposes TRBD1, but this gene call is untestable without DNA. CDR3 length equals 13 residues. Germline V gives CDR1 SGHDN, CDR2 FVKESK. CDR3 sequence reads: CASSQTGHTEAFF.

The chain is built from TRBV12-3 or TRBV12-4 and TRBJ1-1; TCRdb names TRBD1, which stays unverified in the absence of DNA. The CDR3 runs 14 residues. The CDR3 sequence: CASSSTRGSTEAFF.

The chain combines TRBV4-2 with TRBJ2-7; TCRdb outputs TRBD1, but without DNA this stays unchecked. The CDR3 covers 15 residues. The germline V gene encodes CDR1 LGHNA and CDR2 YNFKEQ. This CDR3 is CASSQGGGFTYEQYF.

The chain carries TRBV7-9 and TRBJ2-5. CDR3 length: 13 amino acids. Germline lookup yields CDR1 SEHNR and CDR2 FQNEAQ (reference sequence). The CDR3 spells CASSDSRQETQYF. Combining the CDR3 with reference TRBV7-9 and TRBJ2-5 gives the whole variable domain DTGVSQNPRHKITKRGQNVTFRCDPISEHNRLYWYRQTLGQGPEFLTYFQNEAQLEKSRLLSDRFSAERPKGSFSTLEIQRTEQGDSAMYLCASSDSRQETQYFGPGTRLLVL.

This chain uses TRBV20-1 with TRBJ2-2. This CDR3 region has 16 residues. From germline, CDR1 is DFQATT and CDR2 SNEGSKA (reference sequence). The CDR3 spells CSARWVGVKPPGELFF.

The V call is TRBV4-1, the J call TRBJ2-5; checking the TCRdb D call of TRBD1 is not possible without DNA. The CDR3 length is 20 residues. CDR1 and CDR2 (germline): MGHRA, YSYEKL. The CDR3 sequence is CASSQSVGQGEWTSRETQYF.

The V gene is TRBV5-4, the J gene TRBJ2-7; the D call from TCRdb, TRBD2, cannot be confirmed without DNA. Germline V gene sequence: CDR1 SGHNT, CDR2 YYREEE (reference sequence). This CDR3 contains 16 residues. This CDR3 reads CASSLGLAGVPPEQYF.

J is TRBJ2-4 and V is TRBV6-2 or TRBV6-3; TCRdb proposes TRBD2, but this gene call is untestable without DNA. This CDR3 contains 11 residues. Looked up from germline, CDR1 is MNHEY and CDR2 is SVGEGT. This chain's CDR3 is CASSRGGAWSF.

The chain combines TRBV30 with TRBJ2-6. Germline V gives CDR1 GTSNPN, CDR2 SVGIG (reference sequence). CDR3 size: 13 residues. CDR3 sequence reads: CAWSQGYPNVLTF.

The V call is TRBV7-6, the J call TRBJ2-7; the D gene TCRdb calls, TRBD1, cannot be checked with no DNA. Germline V gives CDR1 SGHVS, CDR2 FNYEAQ. The CDR3 loop spans 13 amino acids. The CDR3 is CASSEEPRGEQYF.